Each of the 17 T cell receptor beta chains below was sequenced from the same sample in a study of blood T cell repertoires in COVID-19. This table comes from immunoSEQ multiplex PCR, and its TCRdb copy is limited to in-frame clones, with some not included. The table lists some 100,000 clones, approximately 90% of them singletons. Sequencing was done on a sample of peripheral blood. These receptors were collected from a human donor in a cohort sampled during active COVID-19.

The rearrangement uses TRBV11-3 and TRBJ1-1; 7 nucleotides agree with TRBD1. In germline, CDR1 is SGHNT, CDR2 YENEEA. There are 15 residues in the CDR3. Trimming at V came to 5 bases and at J to 0 bases, leaving 6 bases not matched to a gene. CDR3 sequence reads: CASSRLGQMNTEAFF. CDR3 DNA sequence: TGTGCCAGCAGCAGATTGGGACAGATGAACACTGAAGCTTTCTTT.

The rearrangement uses TRBV2 and TRBJ2-3, with D possibly matching TRBD2 (6 bases). Trimming stripped 6 bases from V and 0 bases from J, with 19 bases between. Germline V gene sequence: CDR1 SNHLY, CDR2 FYNNEI. The CDR3 length is 17 residues. The CDR3 spells CASSAGTGLSSTDTQYF. The CDR3, as DNA: TGTGCCAGCAGCGCCGGGACTGGACTATCTAGCACAGATACGCAGTATTTT.

This clone was counted once. V usage is TRBV6-5 and J usage is TRBJ2-1, with 9 positions matching TRBD1. The CDR3 runs 14 residues. Germline values: CDR1 MNHEY, CDR2 SVGAGI. The trim removed 6 bases at V and 5 bases at J, leaving 5 bases unmatched. CDR3 nucleotide sequence: TGTGCCAGCAGACAGGGGGCGGACAACAATGAGCAGTTCTTC. Translation: CASRQGADNNEQFF.

The rearrangement joins TRBV29-1 to TRBJ2-7; a weak D match, TRBD2 (6 bases). This CDR3 is 13 amino acids long. V lost 4 bases to trimming and J lost 4 bases, with 14 bases between them. Per germline, CDR1 SQVTM and CDR2 ANQGSEA. The CDR3 protein is CSVARREAYEQYF. CDR3 DNA: TGCAGCGTTGCCCGCAGGGAGGCGTACGAGCAGTACTTC.

The chain links TRBV9 to TRBJ2-7; D perhaps matches TRBD1 (6 bases). Per the germline V gene, CDR1 is SGDLS and CDR2 is YYNGEE. V lost 0 bases and J 7 bases, leaving 17 bases between the germline ends. CDR3 length: 15 amino acids. CDR3 amino acids: CASSVDEGFRGEQYF. DNA of the CDR3: TGTGCCAGCAGCGTAGATGAGGGATTTAGGGGGGAGCAGTACTTC.

The chain couples TRBV15 to TRBJ2-5; the D gene is possibly TRBD1 (5 bases). Trimming took 0 bases from V and 2 from J, leaving 10 bases between them. The CDR3 contains 15 residues. Germline CDR1 is LNHNV and CDR2 is YYDKDF (reference sequence). The CDR3 DNA sequence: TGTGCCACCAGCAGAGATCCAGGGAAGCAAGAGACCCAGTACTTC. Protein: CATSRDPGKQETQYF.

To note about this clone: This sample includes further DNA sequences coding for the same CDR3. This chain connects TRBV5-1 to TRBJ1-4; 9 bases agree with TRBD1. Unmatched junction bases numbered 1, after V lost 3 bases and J lost 4 bases. The CDR3 covers 14 residues. Germline CDR1 SGHRS, CDR2 YFSETQ. CDR3 loop: CASSSDRGNEKLFF. The CDR3 coding sequence is TGCGCCAGCAGCTCGGACAGGGGTAATGAAAAACTGTTTTTT.

This chain joins TRBV5-5 and TRBJ1-5, with D possibly matching TRBD1 (6 bases). The germline gives CDR1 SGHKS, CDR2 YYEKEE (reference sequence). V lost 1 base, J lost 3 bases, and 11 bases lay in between. This CDR3 is 15 amino acids long. In DNA form, the CDR3 reads TGTGCCAGCAGCTTGCGCACAGGGAACAATCAGCCCCAGCATTTT. It specifies CASSLRTGNNQPQHF.

The chain uses TRBV9 and TRBJ2-1; TRBD1 aligns across 11 bases. This CDR3 comprises 17 residues. With V trimmed by 4 bases and J by 1 base, 7 bases remained unmatched. Germline values: CDR1 SGDLS, CDR2 YYNGEE. The DNA of the CDR3 is TGTGCCAGCAGCACCCGGGACAGGGGGAGGTCCTACAATGAGCAGTTCTTC. It specifies CASSTRDRGRSYNEQFF.

The rearrangement links TRBV7-8 to TRBJ2-7, with D tentatively TRBD2 (5 bases). Germline V gene sequence: CDR1 SGHVS, CDR2 FQNEAQ. The CDR3 extends over 16 amino acids. The V end lost 2 bases, the J end lost 3 bases, and 17 bases lay between the germline ends. This CDR3 reads CASSLRRSTPHYEQYF. The CDR3 coding sequence is TGTGCCAGCAGCTTAAGGAGGTCTACCCCCCACTACGAGCAGTACTTC.

The chain is built from TRBV18 and TRBJ1-3; TRBD1 matches at 7 bases. V lost 4 bases and J lost 0; bases outside the gene matches: 12. The CDR3 is 18 residues long. From germline, CDR1 is KGHSH and CDR2 LQKENI. The CDR3 sequence is CASSRDRPSTISGNTIYF. The DNA of the CDR3 is TGTGCCAGCTCACGGGACAGACCCTCAACCATCTCTGGAAACACCATATATTTT.

The rearrangement joins TRBV4-2 to TRBJ2-3, with TRBD2 identical over 10 bases. The CDR3 loop spans 16 amino acids. CDR1 LGHNA and CDR2 YNFKEQ come from the germline V gene. The V and J ends lost 4 bases and 1 base, in that order; junction bases with no gene match: 5. The CDR3 spells CASSRTAGGRTDTQYF. Here the CDR3 DNA reads TGTGCCAGCAGCCGTACAGCGGGGGGGCGCACAGATACGCAGTATTTT.

V usage is TRBV27 and J usage is TRBJ1-5, with D perhaps matching TRBD1 (5 bases). CDR3 length: 16 amino acids. Germline loops: CDR1 MNHEY, CDR2 SMNVEV (reference sequence). The V gene lost 5 bases and the J gene lost 0 bases, with 14 bases spanning the gap. CDR3 amino acids: CASSDVGVNSNQPQHF. The DNA for the CDR3 is TGTGCCAGCAGTGACGTAGGGGTAAATAGCAATCAGCCCCAGCATTTT.

The chain carries TRBV18 and TRBJ2-1; D possibly corresponds to TRBD2 (5 bases). Germline values: CDR1 KGHSH, CDR2 LQKENI. There are 13 residues in the CDR3. V was trimmed by 3 bases and J by 10 bases, leaving 13 bases between them. The CDR3 sequence: CASSPYGKGEQFF. DNA of the CDR3: TGTGCCAGCTCACCGTACGGGAAGGGCGAGCAGTTCTTC.

The chain joins TRBV3-1 (or the pseudogene TRBV3-2) to TRBJ1-2, with D perhaps TRBD1 (6 bases). The CDR3 has 17 residues. Germline loops: CDR1 LGHDT, CDR2 YNNKEL (reference sequence). The V gene lost 0 bases and the J gene lost 6 bases, with 20 bases spanning the gap. This CDR3 reads CASSQDHVRGGKDGYTF. CDR3 DNA: TGTGCCAGCAGCCAAGATCATGTCAGGGGCGGCAAGGATGGCTACACCTTC.

Regarding this clone: Other DNA sequences in this specimen translate into the identical CDR3. The chain links TRBV2 to TRBJ1-1; TRBD1 might be the D (5 bases). Deletions cut 0 bases from V and 5 bases from J, with 7 bases between. Germline CDR1 reads SNHLY; CDR2 reads FYNNEI. The CDR3 runs to 13 residues. The CDR3 here is CASSEARGTEAFF. The CDR3 nucleotides are TGTGCCAGCAGTGAAGCCCGGGGGACTGAAGCTTTCTTT.

This chain connects TRBV18 to TRBJ2-3; D is perhaps TRBD2 (6 bases). CDR3 size: 15 residues. The V end lost 1 base, the J end lost 1 base, and 9 bases lay between the germline ends. Germline assignment: CDR1 KGHSH and CDR2 LQKENI. CDR3 amino acids: CASSPQLAGTDTQYF. CDR3 DNA: TGTGCCAGCTCACCACAGTTAGCGGGCACAGATACGCAGTATTTT.